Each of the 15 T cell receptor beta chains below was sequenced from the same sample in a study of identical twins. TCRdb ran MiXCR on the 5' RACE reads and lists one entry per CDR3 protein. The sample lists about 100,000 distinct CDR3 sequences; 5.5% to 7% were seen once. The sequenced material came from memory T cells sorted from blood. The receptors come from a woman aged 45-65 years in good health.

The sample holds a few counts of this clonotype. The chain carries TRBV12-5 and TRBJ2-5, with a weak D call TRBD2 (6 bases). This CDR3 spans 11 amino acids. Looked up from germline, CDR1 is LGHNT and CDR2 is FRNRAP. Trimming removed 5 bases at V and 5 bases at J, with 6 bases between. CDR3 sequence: CASGAGETQYF. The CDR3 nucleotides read TGTGCTAGTGGTGCGGGGGAGACCCAGTACTTC.

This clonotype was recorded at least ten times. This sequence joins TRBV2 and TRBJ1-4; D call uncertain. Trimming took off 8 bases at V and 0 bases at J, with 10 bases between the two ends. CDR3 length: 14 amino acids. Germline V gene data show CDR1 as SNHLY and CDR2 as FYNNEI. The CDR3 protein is CASGRRTTNEKLFF. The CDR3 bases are TGTGCCAGCGGTCGTAGAACAACTAATGAAAAACTGTTTTTT.

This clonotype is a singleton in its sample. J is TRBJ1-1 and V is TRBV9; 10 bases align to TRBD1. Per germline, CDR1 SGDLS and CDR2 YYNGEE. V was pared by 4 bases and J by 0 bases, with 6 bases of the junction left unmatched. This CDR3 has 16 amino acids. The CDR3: CASSTGTGAMNTEAFF. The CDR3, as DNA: TGTGCCAGCAGCACTGGGACAGGGGCTATGAACACTGAAGCTTTCTTT.

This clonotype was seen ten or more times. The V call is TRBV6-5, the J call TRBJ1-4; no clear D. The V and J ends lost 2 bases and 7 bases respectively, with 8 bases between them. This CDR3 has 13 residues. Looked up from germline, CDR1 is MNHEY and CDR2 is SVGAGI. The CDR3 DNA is TGTGCCAGCAGTTACCGGCAGACTGAAAAACTGTTTTTT. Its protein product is CASSYRQTEKLFF.

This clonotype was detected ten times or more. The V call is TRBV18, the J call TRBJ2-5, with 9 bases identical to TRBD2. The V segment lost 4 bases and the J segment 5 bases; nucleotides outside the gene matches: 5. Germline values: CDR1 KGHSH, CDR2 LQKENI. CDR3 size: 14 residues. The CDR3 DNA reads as TGTGCCAGCTCACTGCTAGCGGGATTGGAGACCCAGTACTTC. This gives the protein CASSLLAGLETQYF.

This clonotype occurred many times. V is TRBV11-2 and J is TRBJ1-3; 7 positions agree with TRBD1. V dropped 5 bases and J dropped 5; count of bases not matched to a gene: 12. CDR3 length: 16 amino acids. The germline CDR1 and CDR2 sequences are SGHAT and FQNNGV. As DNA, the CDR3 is TGTGCCAGCAGCACCCACAGGGGCCGCTTAAGAAACACCATATATTTT. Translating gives CASSTHRGRLRNTIYF.

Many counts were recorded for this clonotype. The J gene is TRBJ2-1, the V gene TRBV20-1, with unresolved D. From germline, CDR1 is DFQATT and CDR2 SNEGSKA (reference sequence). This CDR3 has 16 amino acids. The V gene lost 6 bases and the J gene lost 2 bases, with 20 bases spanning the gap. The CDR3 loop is CSAPQPLTSPYNEQFF. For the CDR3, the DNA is TGCAGTGCCCCCCAACCACTGACCTCCCCCTACAATGAGCAGTTCTTC.

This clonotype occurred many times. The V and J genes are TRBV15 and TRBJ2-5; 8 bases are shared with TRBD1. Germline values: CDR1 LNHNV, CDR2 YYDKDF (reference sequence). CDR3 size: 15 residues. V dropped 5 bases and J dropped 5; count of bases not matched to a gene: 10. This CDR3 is CATSGGTGEFETQYF. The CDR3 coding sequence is TGTGCCACCAGCGGGGGGACAGGAGAGTTTGAGACCCAGTACTTC.

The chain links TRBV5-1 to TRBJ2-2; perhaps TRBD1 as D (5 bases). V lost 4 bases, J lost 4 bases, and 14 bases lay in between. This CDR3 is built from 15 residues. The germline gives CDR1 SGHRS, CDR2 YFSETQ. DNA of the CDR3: TGCGCCAGCAGCCCCCGCAGGGATAGCACCGGGGAGCTGTTTTTT. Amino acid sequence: CASSPRRDSTGELFF. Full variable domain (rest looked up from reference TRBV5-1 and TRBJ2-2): KAGVTQTPRYLIKTRGQQVTLSCSPISGHRSVSWYQQTPGQGLQFLFEYFSETQRNKGNFPGRFSGRQFSNSRSEMNVSTLELGDSALYLCASSPRRDSTGELFFGEGSRLTVL.

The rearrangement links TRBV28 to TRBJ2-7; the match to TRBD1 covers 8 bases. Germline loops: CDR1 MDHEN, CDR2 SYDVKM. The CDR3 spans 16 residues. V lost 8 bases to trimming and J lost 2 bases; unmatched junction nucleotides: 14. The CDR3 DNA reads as TGTGCCAGCTGGACAGGGATGCGGACTGACGCCTACGAGCAGTACTTC. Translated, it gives CASWTGMRTDAYEQYF. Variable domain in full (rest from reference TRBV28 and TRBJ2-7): DVKVTQSSRYLVKRTGEKVFLECVQDMDHENMFWYRQDPGLGLRLIYFSYDVKMKEKGDIPEGYSVSREKKERFSLILESASTNQTSMYLCASWTGMRTDAYEQYFGPGTRLTVT.

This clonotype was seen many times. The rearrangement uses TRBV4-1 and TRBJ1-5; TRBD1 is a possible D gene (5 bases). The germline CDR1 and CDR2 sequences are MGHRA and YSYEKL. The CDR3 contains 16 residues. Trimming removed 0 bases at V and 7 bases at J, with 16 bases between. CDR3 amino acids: CASSQESDPRGQPQHF. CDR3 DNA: TGCGCCAGCAGCCAAGAGTCCGACCCTCGGGGCCAGCCCCAGCATTTT.

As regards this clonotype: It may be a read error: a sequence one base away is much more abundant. The CDR3 region has the DNA TGTGCCAGCAGGCGGTCAGGGGAGATCTATGGCTACACCTTC. Translation: CASRRSGEIYGYTF. The rearrangement joins TRBV28 to TRBJ1-2, with D tentatively TRBD1 (6 bases). The CDR3 loop spans 14 amino acids. The germline V gene has CDR1 MDHEN and CDR2 SYDVKM. V gave up 6 bases and J gave up 4 bases, with 15 bases separating them.

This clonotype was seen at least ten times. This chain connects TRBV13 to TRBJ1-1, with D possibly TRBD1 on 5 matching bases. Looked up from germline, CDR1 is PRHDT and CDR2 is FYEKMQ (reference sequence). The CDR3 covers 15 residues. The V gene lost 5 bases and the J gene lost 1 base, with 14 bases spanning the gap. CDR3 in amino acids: CASSTLDSRNTEAFF. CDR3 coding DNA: TGTGCCAGCAGCACCCTTGACAGTAGGAACACTGAAGCTTTCTTT.

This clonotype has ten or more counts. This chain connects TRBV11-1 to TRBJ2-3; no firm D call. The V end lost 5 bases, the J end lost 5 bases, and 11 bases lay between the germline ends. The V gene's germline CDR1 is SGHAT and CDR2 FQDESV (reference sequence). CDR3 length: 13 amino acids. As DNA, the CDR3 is TGTGCCAGCAGCGAACTCATGATAGATACGCAGTATTTT. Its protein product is CASSELMIDTQYF. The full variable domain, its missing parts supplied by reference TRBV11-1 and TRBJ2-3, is EAEVAQSPRYKITEKSQAVAFWCDPISGHATLYWYRQILGQGPELLVQFQDESVVDDSQLPKDRFSAERLKGVDSTLKIQPAELGDSAMYLCASSELMIDTQYFGPGTRLTVL.

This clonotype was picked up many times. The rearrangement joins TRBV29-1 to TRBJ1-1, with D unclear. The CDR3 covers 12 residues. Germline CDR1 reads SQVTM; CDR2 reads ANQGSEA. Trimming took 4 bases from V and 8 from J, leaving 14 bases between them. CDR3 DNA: TGCAGCGTTGCCCTAAAGTCCTTAGAAGCTTTCTTT. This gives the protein CSVALKSLEAFF.